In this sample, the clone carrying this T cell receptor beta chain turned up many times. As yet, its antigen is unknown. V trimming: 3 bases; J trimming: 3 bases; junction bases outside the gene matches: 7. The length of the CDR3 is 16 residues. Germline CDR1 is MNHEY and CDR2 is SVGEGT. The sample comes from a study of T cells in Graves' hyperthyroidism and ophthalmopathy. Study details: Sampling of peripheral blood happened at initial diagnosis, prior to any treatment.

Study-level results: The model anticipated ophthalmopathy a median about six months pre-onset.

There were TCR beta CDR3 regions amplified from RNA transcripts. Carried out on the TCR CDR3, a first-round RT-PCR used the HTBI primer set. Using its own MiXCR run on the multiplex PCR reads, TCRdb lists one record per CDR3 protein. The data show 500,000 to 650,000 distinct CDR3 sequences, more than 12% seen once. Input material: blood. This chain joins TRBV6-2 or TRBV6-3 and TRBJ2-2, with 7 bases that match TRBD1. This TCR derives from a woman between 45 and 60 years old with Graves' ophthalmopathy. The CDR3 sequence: CASSYHRGADTGELFF. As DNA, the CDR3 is TGTGCCAGCAGTTATCACAGGGGCGCAGACACCGGGGAGCTGTTTTTT.